The rows below give T cell receptor beta chains drawn from one sample of a study of OX40 agonist ivuxolimab in advanced cancers. The table came from immunoSEQ multiplex PCR; TCRdb's copy has only in-frame clones and leaves some out. Among 75,000 to 80,000 clones listed, 75% to 90% were seen once. Sample: CD4+ or CD8+ T cells sorted from blood, taken in a trial of the OX40 agonist ivuxolimab. The receptors shown here come from an adult with an advanced solid tumor such as melanoma, head and neck, liver or kidney cancer. The conserved cysteine and the conserved F or W are not part of the CDR3 here. D genes are given only for firm matches.

>TRBD1|TRBV29-1|TRBJ2-7
SVASTGGTYEQY
>NA|TRBV18|TRBJ1-1
ASSPQGGEAF
>NA|TRBV19|TRBJ1-5
ALGGAGEGNQPQH
>NA|TRBV4-3|TRBJ1-4
ASSQDGVEEKLF
>TRBD2|TRBV11-2|TRBJ2-1
ASSRLAFTYNEQF
>NA|TRBV6-1|TRBJ1-5
ASSFTGGNQPQH
>NA|TRBV5-1|TRBJ1-1
ASSLQGVTNTEAF
>NA|TRBV15|TRBJ2-1
ATSRERAYNEQF
>NA|TRBV18|TRBJ2-7
ASSRDTRTYEQY
>NA|TRBV7-2|TRBJ2-2
ASSLHTGELF
>NA|TRBV7-2|TRBJ2-7
ASSLSYEQY